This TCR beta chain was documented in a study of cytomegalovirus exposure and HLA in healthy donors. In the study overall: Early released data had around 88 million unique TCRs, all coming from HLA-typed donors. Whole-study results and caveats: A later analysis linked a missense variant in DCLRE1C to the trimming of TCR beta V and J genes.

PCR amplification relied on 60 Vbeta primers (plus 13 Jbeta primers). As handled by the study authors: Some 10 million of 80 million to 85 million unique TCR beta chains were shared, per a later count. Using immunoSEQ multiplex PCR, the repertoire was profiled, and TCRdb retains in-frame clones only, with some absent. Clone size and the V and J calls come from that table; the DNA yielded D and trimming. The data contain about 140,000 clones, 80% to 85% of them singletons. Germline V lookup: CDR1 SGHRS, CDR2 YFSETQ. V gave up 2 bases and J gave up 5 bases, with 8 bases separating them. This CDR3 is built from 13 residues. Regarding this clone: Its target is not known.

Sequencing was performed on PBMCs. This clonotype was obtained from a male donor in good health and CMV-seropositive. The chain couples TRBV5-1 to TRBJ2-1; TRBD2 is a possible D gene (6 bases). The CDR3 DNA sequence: TGCGCCAGCAGCTTAAGCGGGCACAATGAGCAGTTCTTC. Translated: CASSLSGHNEQFF.